This TCR beta chain derives from a study of regulatory T cells. Study outcomes and limitations: Hydrophobic residues at CDR3 positions 6 and 7 were enriched in conventional CD4+ T cells of CD3G-deficient patients.

The ends lost 4 bases at V and 5 bases at J; junction bases unmatched: 5. CDR1 and CDR2 from the germline V gene are SGHRS and YFSETQ. The CDR3 is made up of 16 amino acids. The primer mix had 52 TRBV and 13 TRBJ primers. Clones were sequenced by immunoSEQ multiplex PCR, and TCRdb holds only the in-frame ones, with some missing. The sample has about 32,000 clones, approximately 90% seen once. Every patient with CD3G deficiency had evidence of autoimmunity. Note on this clone: What it binds is unknown.

Specimen: conventional CD4+ T cells sorted from blood. The TCR originated in a person aged 18-35 years with CD3G deficiency. The V gene is TRBV5-1, the J gene TRBJ2-2; 13 bases map to TRBD2. The CDR3 DNA reads TGCGCCAGCAGCCGACTAGCGGGGGGCGGAACCGGGGAGCTGTTTTTT. It specifies CASSRLAGGGTGELFF.